This T cell receptor beta chain was found in a study of radiotherapy plus CTLA-4 blockade in lung cancer. Data came from immunoSEQ multiplex PCR; TCRdb stores just in-frame clones and leaves some out. The repertoire holds 40,000 to 50,000 clones, with 60% to 80% as singletons. This clone came up a few times. Germline CDR1 and CDR2: SSHAT and FNYEAQ (reference sequence). V shed 6 bases and J shed 4 bases, with 14 bases lying between them. The CDR3 is 14 amino acids. Source: peripheral blood, taken from a patient treated with radiotherapy plus ipilimumab. The TCR originated in a human donor with non-small cell lung cancer who had stable disease on radiotherapy plus ipilimumab. The chain couples TRBV7-7 to TRBJ2-3; TRBD2 is a possible D gene (6 bases). CDR3 sequence: CASRPIGGADTQYF. Written as DNA, the CDR3 is TGTGCCAGCAGACCTATCGGGGGAGCAGATACGCAGTATTTT.